This TCR beta chain was profiled in a study of spatial heterogeneity in lung cancer. On the study more broadly: Raw reads contained each unique TCR and UMI combination more than ten times on average.

Time point here: sample taken at primary tumor resection. The donor group consisted of approximately 77 patients who had untreated, early-stage non-small cell lung cancer. The authors sequenced whole RNA from tumor, nontumor lung or frozen PBMC without sorting. V was cut by 5 bases and J by 3 bases, with 19 bases left in between. The CDR3 length is 16 residues. Germline CDR1 is MNHEY and CDR2 is SMNVEV (reference sequence). This clonotype has more than one count but fewer than ten. Its antigen is not known. Study-wide findings and caveats: Ubiquitous expanded tumor TCRs surfaced in blood more at resection than they did at follow-up.

TCRdb re-called the 5' RACE reads with MiXCR, one entry per CDR3 protein. Here the sample spans tens of thousands of distinct CDR3 sequences, about 5.9% being singletons. The chain recombines TRBV27 with TRBJ1-2, with D tentatively TRBD1 (5 bases). The sequence was collected from a female donor with early-stage non-small cell lung cancer. The input for sequencing was PBMCs, taken at surgery. The CDR3 DNA follows: TGTGCCAGCAGTGGCCGGGACCCGGAAAGAGACTATGGCTACACCTTC. Translation gives CASSGRDPERDYGYTF.